This is a list of T cell receptor beta chains from one sample in a study of T cell responses to AZD1222 COVID-19 vaccine. Here immunoSEQ multiplex PCR was the method, and the copy in TCRdb shows in-frame clones only, minus some. The top ten hold roughly 16% of the sample, which has 130,000 to 150,000 clones, about 91% seen once. Sequencing used peripheral blood, obtained on day 0 of AZD1222 vaccination. The source of these receptors is an adult in good health. The CDR3 runs from the conserved cysteine through the conserved F or W. A D gene is named only where the DNA matches it firmly. A clone size is listed for some rows: how often the clone was seen (once, few, many), or a class if it is expanded.

d_call	j_call	clone_size	v_call	cdr3_nt	cdr3_aa
NA	TRBJ1-2	NA	TRBV18	TGTGCCAGCTCACCACCAGAAGGGACGGTCAGAGGCTACACCTTC	CASSPPEGTVRGYTF
TRBD2	TRBJ2-3	many	TRBV14	TGTGCCAGCAGCCCCCGGAAGACTAGCGGGGGCACAGATACGCAGTATTTT	CASSPRKTSGGTDTQYF
NA	TRBJ1-1	NA	TRBV6-6	TGTGCCAGCAGTGTGGGTTCTGAAGCTTTCTTT	CASSVGSEAFF
TRBD1	TRBJ1-2	NA	TRBV7-9	TGTGCCACAGGAACAGGGGGCGCTGAGCGAGTCTATGGCTACACCTTC	CATGTGGAERVYGYTF
TRBD1	TRBJ1-1	NA	TRBV28	TGTGCCAGCGGCCACAGGGGCCTGAACACTGAAGCTTTCTTT	CASGHRGLNTEAFF
NA	TRBJ2-1	NA	TRBV5-1	TGCGCCAGCAGCTTAGGGGACTCCTACAATGAGCAGTTCTTC	CASSLGDSYNEQFF
NA	TRBJ2-5	NA	TRBV5-4	TGTGCCAGCACTGCCGGGACGGAAGAGACCCAGTACTTC	CASTAGTEETQYF
NA	TRBJ1-4	NA	TRBV12-3/TRBV12-4	TGTGCCAGCAGTGCTGGGGACCCTGAAAAACTGTTTTTT	CASSAGDPEKLFF
TRBD2	TRBJ2-1	NA	TRBV9	TGTGCCAGCAGCGCCCGGACTAGCGGGGGGGGCAATGAGCAGTTCTTC	CASSARTSGGGNEQFF
NA	TRBJ2-3	NA	TRBV11-1	TGTGCCAGCAGCTTAGAGGGCCGGACAGCCGCAGATACGCAGTATTTT	CASSLEGRTAADTQYF
TRBD1	TRBJ1-6	NA	TRBV7-9	TGTGCCAGCAGCCCAGGGACAGTCCTCTATAATTCACCCCTCCACTTT	CASSPGTVLYNSPLHF
TRBD1	TRBJ1-2	NA	TRBV6-5	TGTGCCAGCAGTTACGACAGGGCAAACTATGGCTACACCTTC	CASSYDRANYGYTF
NA	TRBJ1-3	NA	TRBV7-2	TGTGCCAGCAGCACGGACTTCTCAAACACCATATATTTT	CASSTDFSNTIYF
TRBD1	TRBJ1-5	NA	TRBV15	TGTGCCACCAGCAGAGACAGGGGGCCCAATCAGCCCCAGCATTTT	CATSRDRGPNQPQHF
NA	TRBJ1-2	NA	TRBV11-3	TGTGCCAGCAGCCCTGAAGGAAGAAACTATGGCTACACCTTC	CASSPEGRNYGYTF
TRBD1	TRBJ1-2	NA	TRBV2	TGTGCCAGCAGTGAGGACCGGGACAGGGTGTATGGCTACACCTTC	CASSEDRDRVYGYTF
TRBD2	TRBJ2-1	NA	TRBV24-1	TGTGCCACCAGTGATGGGTTGCGGGGGGCCTACAATGAGCAGTTCTTC	CATSDGLRGAYNEQFF
NA	TRBJ1-5	few	TRBV19	TGTGCCAGTAGCCCGACAGTAAATCAGCCCCAGCATTTT	CASSPTVNQPQHF
TRBD2	TRBJ2-3	NA	TRBV6-4	TGTGCCAGCAAGGAGCTAGCGGGGTCCGGAGATACGCAGTATTTT	CASKELAGSGDTQYF
TRBD1	TRBJ2-1	once	TRBV2	TGTGCCAGCAGTTACGGACAGGGTCGCCTCAATGAGCAGTTCTTC	CASSYGQGRLNEQFF
NA	TRBJ2-2	NA	TRBV11-2	TGTGCCAGCAGCTTAGGGGGTCGCACCGGGGAGCTGTTTTTT	CASSLGGRTGELFF
TRBD2	TRBJ2-3	NA	TRBV3-1/TRBV3-2	TGTGCCAGCAGTGTACTAGCGGGGGTATCAGATACGCAGTATTTT	CASSVLAGVSDTQYF